The 28 T cell receptor beta chains reported below all come from one sample, sequenced in a study of cytomegalovirus exposure and HLA in healthy donors. Sequencing was performed with immunoSEQ multiplex PCR; in TCRdb, only in-frame clones are kept and a portion is missing. Of roughly 180,000 clones in the sample, approximately 84% were seen once. The sequencing input was PBMCs. The receptors were sampled from a man between 18 and 29 years old in good health and CMV-seropositive.

V gene TRBV30 combines with J gene TRBJ2-7; maybe TRBD2 (6 bases). The CDR3 is 15 amino acids. Per the germline V gene, CDR1 is GTSNPN and CDR2 is SVGIG (reference sequence). Deletions cut 8 bases from V and 6 bases from J, with 26 bases between. CDR3 DNA sequence: TGTGCCGGTCGGGGTGGCGGGCGGGGTGTCGGCGAGCAGTACTTC. This gives the protein CAGRGGGRGVGEQYF.

The rearrangement links TRBV9 to TRBJ2-1, with D possibly being TRBD2 (6 bases). The V gene lost 2 bases and the J gene lost 9 bases, with 9 bases spanning the gap. Germline V CDR1 and CDR2: SGDLS, YYNGEE. The CDR3 runs to 12 residues. This CDR3 reads CASSVMGGEQFF. CDR3 DNA: TGTGCCAGCAGCGTTATGGGGGGTGAGCAGTTCTTC.

The chain uses TRBV6-1 and TRBJ1-5, with D perhaps matching TRBD1 (6 bases). The CDR3 length is 13 residues. Germline V gene sequence: CDR1 MNHNS, CDR2 SASEGT. Trimming left V 4 bases short and J 7 bases short, with 11 bases between. The CDR3 here is CASSGQVLQPQHF. DNA for the CDR3: TGTGCCAGCAGTGGACAGGTACTCCAGCCCCAGCATTTT.

This chain joins TRBV6-5 and TRBJ2-3, with 8 positions matching TRBD2. CDR3 length: 15 residues. The junction had 4 bases not matched to a gene; V was cut back by 5 bases and J by 0 bases. The germline CDR1 and CDR2 sequences are MNHEY and SVGAGI. The CDR3 sequence is CASSLSGSSTDTQYF. The CDR3 DNA follows: TGTGCCAGCAGTCTCAGCGGGAGTAGCACAGATACGCAGTATTTT.

The chain employs TRBV6-1 and TRBJ2-5; D is perhaps TRBD1 (6 bases). Germline CDR1 MNHNS, CDR2 SASEGT. This CDR3 contains 14 residues. V shed 6 bases and J shed 1 base, with 12 bases lying between them. The CDR3 here is CASSEQGLQETQYF. The DNA of the CDR3 is TGTGCCAGCAGCGAACAGGGCCTCCAAGAGACCCAGTACTTC.

The rearrangement uses TRBV25-1 and TRBJ2-1; 10 nucleotides agree with TRBD2. The CDR3 totals 16 residues. The V and J ends lost 8 bases and 0 bases, in that order; junction bases with no gene match: 7. Germline CDR1 is MGHDK and CDR2 is SYGVNS. The CDR3 nucleotides are TGTGCCAGCCGAACCGCTAGCGGGAGCTCCTACAATGAGCAGTTCTTC. Residues: CASRTASGSSYNEQFF.

The chain links TRBV5-1 to TRBJ1-2, with 7 bases identical to TRBD1. The CDR3 spans 18 residues. Germline V CDR1 and CDR2: SGHRS, YFSETQ. After removal of 0 bases from V and 0 bases from J, the junction contained 11 bases not matched to a gene. DNA of the CDR3: TGCGCCAGCAGCTTGGACTCGCACCGGGACAGAGCTAACTATGGCTACACCTTC. Protein: CASSLDSHRDRANYGYTF.

The rearrangement joins TRBV5-1 to TRBJ1-2; 7 bases are shared with TRBD1. The V gene end was trimmed by 4 bases and the J gene end by 8 bases; junction bases not matched to a gene: 8. Per the germline V gene, CDR1 is SGHRS and CDR2 is YFSETQ. This CDR3 spans 13 amino acids. CDR3 loop: CASSLRGTEGYTF. The DNA for the CDR3 is TGCGCCAGCAGCCTCAGGGGGACGGAAGGCTACACCTTC. The variable domain in full, with the rest retrieved from reference TRBV5-1 and TRBJ1-2, is KAGVTQTPRYLIKTRGQQVTLSCSPISGHRSVSWYQQTPGQGLQFLFEYFSETQRNKGNFPGRFSGRQFSNSRSEMNVSTLELGDSALYLCASSLRGTEGYTFGSGTRLTVV.

The chain combines TRBV5-8 with TRBJ2-7; perhaps TRBD2 as D (6 bases). The ends were cut back, 0 bases at V and 3 bases at J, with 13 bases in the middle. Germline CDR1 reads SGHTS; CDR2 reads YDEGEE. This CDR3 has 15 amino acids. CDR3 DNA sequence: TGTGCCAGCAGCTTGGCCACGGCGCGGGACTACGAGCAGTACTTC. Residues: CASSLATARDYEQYF.

The CDR3 here is CASEVAGGPYEQYF. The CDR3 region has the DNA TGTGCCAGTGAGGTGGCGGGAGGGCCCTACGAGCAGTACTTC. This chain connects TRBV28 to TRBJ2-7; 9 positions match TRBD2. CDR1 is MDHEN, CDR2 SYDVKM, per germline. The V segment lost 9 bases and the J segment 2 bases; nucleotides outside the gene matches: 8. The CDR3 contains 14 residues.

This chain joins TRBV6-6 and TRBJ2-7; D is perhaps TRBD1 (6 bases). CDR3 length equals 14 residues. With 6 bases removed from V and 4 bases from J, the gap between germline ends came to 16 bases. The V gene's germline CDR1 is MNHNY and CDR2 SVGAGI (reference sequence). The CDR3 region is CASRPGQHLYEQYF. The CDR3 coding sequence is TGTGCCAGCAGGCCCGGACAGCATTTATACGAGCAGTACTTC.

This chain links TRBV7-9 with TRBJ2-2, with a tentative D call TRBD1 (6 bases). Germline loops: CDR1 SEHNR, CDR2 FQNEAQ (reference sequence). The V end lost 5 bases, the J end lost 2 bases, and 9 bases lay between the germline ends. This CDR3 spans 14 amino acids. The CDR3 loop is CASSVGTNTGELFF. CDR3 DNA: TGTGCCAGCAGCGTTGGGACAAACACCGGGGAGCTGTTTTTT.

The chain is built from TRBV7-9 and TRBJ2-7, with 10 nucleotides matching TRBD2. In germline, CDR1 is SEHNR, CDR2 FQNEAQ (reference sequence). The junction had 11 bases not matched to a gene; V was cut back by 5 bases and J by 4 bases. This CDR3 region has 16 residues. CDR3: CASSPALEREGYEQYF. CDR3 DNA: TGTGCCAGCAGCCCAGCTTTGGAGCGGGAGGGGTACGAGCAGTACTTC.

This chain connects TRBV9 to TRBJ1-5; 9 bases line up with TRBD1. Germline CDR1 reads SGDLS; CDR2 reads YYNGEE. There are 15 residues in the CDR3. The J segment lost 1 base and the V segment lost 5 bases, leaving 4 bases of the junction unmatched. CDR3 nucleotide sequence: TGTGCCAGCAGTAGGACAGGGGTCAGCAATCAGCCCCAGCATTTT. It specifies CASSRTGVSNQPQHF.

The chain has TRBV29-1 and TRBJ1-2; D is perhaps TRBD1 (5 bases). The V gene's germline CDR1 is SQVTM and CDR2 ANQGSEA. V shed 6 bases and J shed 4 bases, with 36 bases lying between them. The CDR3 extends over 20 amino acids. The CDR3 coding sequence is TGCAGCGTGTGGACCCAGAGTGTTCGGACCGGGGGAATCTTGGCCTATGGCTACACCTTC. This translates into CSVWTQSVRTGGILAYGYTF.

V gene TRBV29-1 combines with J gene TRBJ2-7, with 11 bases aligning to TRBD1. This CDR3 contains 13 residues. V was pared by 6 bases and J by 2 bases, with 3 bases of the junction left unmatched. Germline-derived CDR1 and CDR2 are SQVTM and ANQGSEA. CDR3 nucleotide sequence: TGCAGCGTGGGACAGGGGGTAACCTACGAGCAGTACTTC. Its translation is CSVGQGVTYEQYF.

This chain links TRBV27 with TRBJ2-7, with TRBD2 matching over 11 bases. The J segment lost 5 bases and the V segment lost 7 bases, leaving 10 bases of the junction unmatched. The CDR3 sequence is 15 residues long. Germline V gives CDR1 MNHEY, CDR2 SMNVEV (reference sequence). The CDR3 is CASKSETSGIHEQYF. The CDR3 DNA sequence: TGTGCCAGCAAGTCAGAGACTAGCGGGATCCACGAGCAGTACTTC.

This chain joins TRBV13 and TRBJ2-3, with TRBD2 matching 9 bases. With V trimmed by 1 base and J by 1 base, 0 bases remained unmatched. The germline V gene encodes CDR1 PRHDT and CDR2 FYEKMQ (reference sequence). This CDR3 spans 15 amino acids. The CDR3 spells CASSLEREGTDTQYF. The CDR3 DNA reads as TGTGCCAGCAGCTTAGAGCGGGAGGGCACAGATACGCAGTATTTT.

J is TRBJ2-1 and V is TRBV6-5, with a tentative D call TRBD2 (5 bases). V was clipped by 9 bases and J by 5 bases, with 8 bases between them. The CDR3 has 11 amino acids. Germline V gene data show CDR1 as MNHEY and CDR2 as SVGAGI. This CDR3 reads CASSADNEQFF. The CDR3, as DNA: TGTGCCAGTTCAGCGGACAATGAGCAGTTCTTC.

The V gene is TRBV19, the J gene TRBJ1-3; tentative D call: TRBD1 (6 bases). The length of the CDR3 is 13 residues. V lost 8 bases, J lost 3 bases, and 11 bases lay in between. Germline V gives CDR1 LNHDA, CDR2 SQIVND (reference sequence). Here the CDR3 DNA reads TGTGCCAGTCGCAGGGGTATTGGAAACACCATATATTTT. As protein: CASRRGIGNTIYF.

V usage is TRBV2 and J usage is TRBJ1-1; tentative D call: TRBD1 (6 bases). Trimming removed 7 bases from V and 1 base from J, with 10 bases in between. The CDR3 runs to 13 residues. Germline V gene data show CDR1 as SNHLY and CDR2 as FYNNEI. CDR3 coding DNA: TGTGCCAGCAAAACAGGGCAGAACACTGAAGCTTTCTTT. This gives the protein CASKTGQNTEAFF.

The V gene is TRBV11-3, the J gene TRBJ2-7, with TRBD2 identical over 10 bases. The CDR3 runs 18 residues. J was trimmed by 1 base and V by 7 bases; bases with no gene match: 16. CDR1 and CDR2 from the germline V gene are SGHNT and YENEEA. The CDR3 spells CASTPCDSGRRASYEQYF. The CDR3, as DNA: TGTGCCAGCACCCCATGTGATAGCGGGAGGAGGGCTTCCTACGAGCAGTACTTC.

V and J are TRBV2 and TRBJ1-5; D is undetermined. Germline-derived CDR1 and CDR2 are SNHLY and FYNNEI. The CDR3 has 16 amino acids. V shed 4 bases and J shed 6 bases, with 19 bases lying between them. The CDR3 DNA is TGTGCCAGCAGTGCGGGCGGAGGAAATTGGGGTCAGCCCCAGCATTTT. As protein: CASSAGGGNWGQPQHF.

The rearrangement links TRBV23-1 to TRBJ2-5; D is possibly TRBD1 (5 bases). TRBV23-1 is labeled an ORF, and its function is uncertain. CDR3 length equals 16 residues. Trimming left V 0 bases short and J 7 bases short, with 18 bases between. The CDR3 region is CASSQSSSGRTGTQYF. CDR3 nucleotides: TGCGCCAGCAGTCAATCGTCGTCAGGGCGGACCGGGACCCAGTACTTC.

This clone was seen once. The chain recombines TRBV28 with TRBJ2-5; 7 bases fit TRBD2. V lost 5 bases to trimming and J lost 2 bases; unmatched junction nucleotides: 5. CDR1 and CDR2 (germline): MDHEN, SYDVKM. This CDR3 is built from 14 residues. The CDR3: CASSPWGGQETQYF. In DNA, the CDR3 is TGTGCCAGCAGTCCCTGGGGAGGGCAAGAGACCCAGTACTTC.

The chain links TRBV21-1 to TRBJ1-5; TRBD1 was called by the table and not checked on the DNA. TRBV21-1 is a known pseudogene. CDR3 length: 12 residues. As DNA, the CDR3 is TGTGCCAGCAAGGGGGTCGGTCAGCCCCAGCATTTT. This sequence encodes CASKGVGQPQHF.

This chain joins TRBV19 and TRBJ2-4, with D maybe TRBD1 (6 bases). This CDR3 region has 16 residues. Trimming took off 5 bases at V and 5 bases at J, with 19 bases between the two ends. Germline V gives CDR1 LNHDA, CDR2 SQIVND (reference sequence). In DNA, the CDR3 is TGTGCCAGTAGTCTATCACAGGGAAGGTCGGAAAACATTCAGTACTTC. Translation gives CASSLSQGRSENIQYF.

This chain's CDR3 is CASSSGLILYEQYF. The CDR3 nucleotides are TGTGCCAGCAGCTCGGGACTCATTCTCTACGAGCAGTACTTC. This chain connects TRBV27 to TRBJ2-7, with D tentatively TRBD2 (6 bases). The CDR3 has 14 residues. V was trimmed by 6 bases and J by 3 bases, leaving 15 bases between them. In germline, CDR1 is MNHEY, CDR2 SMNVEV (reference sequence).